Below, 15 T cell receptor gamma chains from the same sample are listed, as sequenced in a study of gamma delta lymphoproliferative disorders and STAT genes. PBMCs from patients and controls supplied the genomic DNA for sequencing. TCRdb re-called the multiplex PCR reads via CATT. The sample has more than 1,500 gamma-chain clones; less than 9% are singletons. The sequenced sample consisted of blood. Every receptor here comes from a human donor with gamma-delta T-cell large granular lymphocyte leukemia.

This clone was seen many times. This chain connects TRGV2 to TRGJ1 or TRGJ2. In the absence of a J gene in TCRdb, the DNA was matched to germline to assign it here. CDR3 length: 11 residues. Germline CDR1 and CDR2: EGSNGY and YDSYNSKV. Trimming took 4 bases from V and 6 from J; bases not matched to a gene: 3. The CDR3 DNA follows: TGTGCCACCTGGGATGCTTATAAGAAACTCTTT. The encoded protein is CATWDAYKKLF.

Note on this clone: The junction and the germline gene differ at one end; a read error may be behind it. Other DNA sequences in the same sample also yield this CDR3. The CDR3 nucleotides read TGCGCCACCTGGGAGGGTTATTATTATAAGAAACTCTTT. Translation: CATWEGYYYKKLF. This chain uses TRGV8 with TRGJ1 or TRGJ2. In the absence of a J gene in TCRdb, the DNA was matched to germline to assign it here. This CDR3 is built from 13 residues. Germline V lookup: CDR1 VENAVY, CDR2 YDSYNSRV.

This clone rates as medium-sized. This sequence joins TRGV9 and TRGJP. No J gene is reported in TCRdb; it was inferred here by comparing the DNA with germline. V trimming: 3 bases; J trimming: 4 bases; junction bases outside the gene matches: 3. The CDR3 runs 16 residues. From germline, CDR1 is GITISATS and CDR2 ISYDGTV (reference sequence). CDR3 sequence reads: CALWESQELGKKIKVF. DNA for the CDR3: TGTGCCTTGTGGGAGAGTCAAGAGTTGGGCAAAAAAATCAAGGTATTT.

This clone was seen a handful of times. The gene calls are TRGV11 and TRGJ1 or TRGJ2. TRGV11 is an open reading frame whose function is uncertain. J was trimmed by 7 bases and V by 6 bases; bases with no gene match: 3. The CDR3 is made up of 11 amino acids. The CDR3 bases are TGTGCCTGCTGGATTCTGTATAAGAAACTCTTT. This gives the protein CACWILYKKLF.

The table lists this clone with a few counts. TCRdb attributes to this sequence the protein of a much larger clone, which differs from the DNA translation at residue 7; a read error is likely, and the protein displayed is translated from the DNA. The sample carries other DNA sequences with the same CDR3. The rearrangement uses TRGV9 and TRGJP. As TCRdb names no J gene, one was assigned here on the basis of a DNA match to germline. CDR1 is GITISATS and CDR2 is ISYDGTV in the germline V gene (reference sequence). V lost 1 base, J lost 6 bases, and 3 bases stayed unmatched. The CDR3 is 16 amino acids. The CDR3 bases are TGTGCCTTGTGGGAGGTAGCAGAGTTGGGCAAAAAAATCAAGGTATTT. It yields the protein CALWEVAELGKKIKVF.

Within the sample, this clone is medium-sized (0.01 to 0.1%). TCRdb records a much larger clone's protein for this DNA, with a difference at residue 7 that likely arises from a read error; the protein given is the translation of the DNA. The rearrangement uses TRGV9 and TRGJP. TCRdb supplies no J gene; here it was assigned by aligning the nucleotide sequence to germline. Germline assignment: CDR1 GITISATS and CDR2 ISYDGTV (reference sequence). The CDR3 sequence is 16 residues long. V shed 0 bases, J shed 5 bases, and the junction held 1 base outside the gene matches. CDR3 in amino acids: CALWEVKELGKKIKVF. The CDR3 nucleotides read TGTGCCTTGTGGGAGGTGAAAGAGTTGGGCAAAAAAATCAAGGTATTT.

This clone counts as medium-sized. Other nucleotide sequences from this sample produce the same CDR3. This chain uses TRGV2 with TRGJP2. Matching the DNA to germline supplied the J gene, which TCRdb does not give. The V and J ends lost 0 bases and 4 bases, in that order; junction bases with no gene match: 2. The germline CDR1 and CDR2 sequences are EGSNGY and YDSYNSKV. CDR3 size: 14 residues. DNA for the CDR3: TGTGCCACCTGGGACGGGTTTAGTGATTGGATCAAGACGTTT. Translating it yields CATWDGFSDWIKTF.

Notes on this clone: The DNA is omitted, as the CDR3 cannot be located on it reliably, and the CDR3 follows TCRdb's listing. The V gene reported is TRGV8; the J gene is uncalled. The CDR3 adds up to 18 amino acids, both ends counted. Per germline, CDR1 VENAVY and CDR2 YDSYNSRV. Here the CDR3 reads CATWDWTARNSLAVEQHF.

By its share, this clone is medium-sized (0.01 to 0.1%). J is TRGJP1 and V is TRGV10. TCRdb offers no J gene call, so here the DNA was matched to germline to obtain one. TRGV10 is treated as an ORF (open reading frame) with a function not yet certain. The V segment lost 8 bases and the J segment 1 base; nucleotides outside the gene matches: 5. The CDR3 sequence is 14 residues long. The CDR3 sequence is CAAWGRTTGWFKIF. The CDR3 DNA sequence: TGTGCTGCGTGGGGACGTACCACTGGTTGGTTCAAGATATTT.

By sample fraction, this clone is medium-sized. This sequence joins TRGV2 and TRGJ1 or TRGJ2. The J gene, left out of TCRdb, was set here by checking the DNA against germline. Germline V lookup: CDR1 EGSNGY, CDR2 YDSYNSKV. The CDR3 is 10 amino acids. With V trimmed by 4 bases and J by 12 bases, 6 bases remained unmatched. The CDR3 reads CATWEWGKLF. Written as DNA, the CDR3 is TGTGCCACCTGGGAGTGGGGGAAACTCTTT.

This clone ranks as medium-sized. The V gene call is TRGV11, and the J gene call is absent. TRGV11 is noted as an ORF with a role that remains uncertain. The CDR3 runs to 12 residues. CDR3 loop: CACWISPRGELF. The DNA for the CDR3 is TGTGCCTGCTGGATTAGTCCCCGGGGGGAACTCTTT.

By its share, this clone is medium-sized (0.01 to 0.1%). The chain carries TRGV8 and TRGJ1 or TRGJ2. Because TCRdb records no J gene, it was assigned here through a match of the DNA to germline. CDR1 is VENAVY, CDR2 YDSYNSRV, per germline. The trim removed 3 bases at V and 3 bases at J, leaving 8 bases unmatched. The CDR3 runs 14 residues. CDR3 loop: CATWDPPPYYKKLF. The DNA of the CDR3 is TGTGCCACCTGGGATCCGCCCCCTTATTATAAGAAACTCTTT.

The chain links TRGV9 to TRGJ1 or TRGJ2. As TCRdb names no J gene, one was assigned here on the basis of a DNA match to germline. This CDR3 spans 13 amino acids. Trimming at V came to 5 bases and at J to 1 base, leaving 5 bases not matched to a gene. Germline CDR1 reads GITISATS; CDR2 reads ISYDGTV (reference sequence). CDR3 DNA sequence: TGTGCCTTGTGGGTCGGAAATTATTATAAGAAACTCTTT. Translating it yields CALWVGNYYKKLF.

This clone occurred once. No DNA is shown, since the ends of the CDR3 on it are uncertain; the CDR3 is the one TCRdb lists. The V gene is given as TRGV11, and no J gene call is available. TRGV11 is an open reading frame, and its role is uncertain. The CDR3 comprises 16 residues, both ends counted. CDR3 region: CTTVPAPNSNYYKKLF.

This sequence joins TRGV8 and TRGJ1 or TRGJ2. No J segment appears in TCRdb, so it was assigned here by matching the sequence to germline. The CDR3 is 17 residues long. CDR1 and CDR2 from the germline V gene are VENAVY and YDSYNSRV. V gave up 3 bases and J gave up 1 base; unmatched junction bases: 15. CDR3 loop: CATWDPNPRSNYYKKLF. The CDR3 DNA is TGTGCCACCTGGGATCCAAATCCCCGATCAAATTATTATAAGAAACTCTTT.